This paragraph reports one T cell receptor beta chain. Its antigen remains unknown. These data belong to a study of a mutant IDH1 vaccine in newly diagnosed glioma. In the study overall: Radiotherapy alone preceded vaccination by 4-6 weeks; alternatively, vaccination started with temozolomide cycles. Regarding the study as a whole: Immune responses arising from the vaccine appeared in approximately 93% of patients.

Here immunoSEQ multiplex PCR was the method, and the copy in TCRdb shows in-frame clones only, minus some. The sample has tens of thousands of clones, approximately 72% seen once; the top ten hold about 4.9%. Time point noted: week 23, last vaccination. It was 300 ug of mutant IDH1 20-mer peptide that made up each vaccine dose, given with topical imiquimod. Each of the donors came in with new WHO grade 3 or 4 astrocytomas that were IDH1-mutant and ATRX-lost. Between the trimmed V and J ends, which lost 1 base and 0 bases, there was a span of 6 bases. There are 15 residues in the CDR3. Looked up from germline, CDR1 is SGHTA and CDR2 is FQGNSA.

The sample in question was PBMCs, obtained from a glioma patient whose treatment included an IDH1 peptide vaccine. The chain couples TRBV7-2 to TRBJ2-2; D uncertain. The receptor comes from a man aged 45-60 years with glioma. Here the CDR3 DNA reads TGTGCCAGCAGCTTAGGCAGGTCGAACACCGGGGAGCTGTTTTTT. Translating gives CASSLGRSNTGELFF.